Below, 8 T cell receptor beta chains from the same sample are listed, as sequenced in a study of radiation and T cells in renal cell carcinoma. Time point here: blood 4 weeks post-SBRT, at nephrectomy. The treatment was: 15 Gy SBRT to primary tumor, nephrectomy 4 weeks later. Only in-frame clones appear in the TCRdb table, and some are missing; sequencing was by immunoSEQ multiplex PCR. The sample yields around 170,000 clones, 88% seen once. The sample in question was blood, obtained from a patient whose treatment included radiotherapy and nephrectomy. All receptors derive from a woman between 50 and 59 years old with renal cell carcinoma.

V is TRBV5-1 and J is TRBJ2-1; 8 bases map to TRBD2. The trim removed 4 bases at V and 8 bases at J, leaving 5 bases unmatched. This CDR3 spans 13 amino acids. CDR1 and CDR2 from the germline V gene are SGHRS and YFSETQ. The CDR3 protein is CASSAMTSDEQFF. In DNA, the CDR3 is TGCGCCAGCAGCGCGATGACTAGCGATGAGCAGTTCTTC.

The chain is built from TRBV9 and TRBJ2-5, with 8 bases fitting TRBD2. Germline V lookup: CDR1 SGDLS, CDR2 YYNGEE. V shed 6 bases, J shed 2 bases, and the junction held 9 bases outside the gene matches. The CDR3 is 15 residues long. For the CDR3, the DNA is TGTGCCAGCAATACCGGGGTAGCGGGGCAAGAGACCCAGTACTTC. Its translation: CASNTGVAGQETQYF.

The chain couples TRBV19 to TRBJ1-2; no clear D. The CDR3 spans 11 residues. The V gene's germline CDR1 is LNHDA and CDR2 SQIVND (reference sequence). V was clipped by 7 bases and J by 2 bases, with 5 bases between them. The CDR3 coding sequence is TGTGCCAGTATGGGGAACTATGGCTACACCTTC. Translating gives CASMGNYGYTF.

The chain joins TRBV7-3 to TRBJ1-4, with D perhaps matching TRBD1 (5 bases). Trimming took off 5 bases at V and 0 bases at J, with 13 bases between the two ends. CDR3 length equals 16 residues. The germline V gene encodes CDR1 SGHTA and CDR2 FQGTGA. The CDR3 here is CASSADSFATNEKLFF. CDR3 DNA sequence: TGTGCCAGCAGCGCCGACAGCTTCGCAACTAATGAAAAACTGTTTTTT.

The chain recombines TRBV7-2 with TRBJ2-1; the match to TRBD2 covers 7 bases. CDR3 size: 15 residues. The trim removed 5 bases at V and 4 bases at J, leaving 8 bases unmatched. Germline V gene lookup returns CDR1 SGHTA and CDR2 FQGNSA. The CDR3 region is CASSPFTGGYNEQFF. The CDR3 DNA sequence: TGTGCCAGCAGCCCCTTTACGGGGGGTTACAATGAGCAGTTCTTC.

V is TRBV7-9 and J is TRBJ1-1; possibly TRBD1 for D (5 bases). Trimming left V 5 bases short and J 4 bases short, with 14 bases between. This CDR3 has 14 amino acids. CDR1 SEHNR and CDR2 FQNEAQ come from the germline V gene (reference sequence). The CDR3: CASSLPGTVTEAFF. The CDR3 region has the DNA TGTGCCAGCAGCCTTCCCGGGACGGTCACTGAAGCTTTCTTT.

The rearrangement joins TRBV6-5 to TRBJ2-7; D remains ambiguous. The germline V gene encodes CDR1 MNHEY and CDR2 SVGAGI. Trimming shortened V by 7 bases and J by 2 bases, and 12 bases separated the two germline ends. There are 13 residues in the CDR3. Here the CDR3 reads CASKSRPTYEQYF. The CDR3 nucleotides are TGTGCCAGCAAATCCCGGCCGACCTACGAGCAGTACTTC.

A few counts support this clone. J is TRBJ1-5 and V is TRBV7-2; 7 bases agree with TRBD1. The CDR3 length is 15 residues. Germline-derived CDR1 and CDR2 are SGHTA and FQGNSA. With V trimmed by 2 bases and J by 7 bases, 8 bases remained unmatched. In nucleotides, the CDR3 is TGTGCCAGCAGCTTACAGAGGGGGCTGGAGCAGCCCCAGCATTTT. Translating gives CASSLQRGLEQPQHF.